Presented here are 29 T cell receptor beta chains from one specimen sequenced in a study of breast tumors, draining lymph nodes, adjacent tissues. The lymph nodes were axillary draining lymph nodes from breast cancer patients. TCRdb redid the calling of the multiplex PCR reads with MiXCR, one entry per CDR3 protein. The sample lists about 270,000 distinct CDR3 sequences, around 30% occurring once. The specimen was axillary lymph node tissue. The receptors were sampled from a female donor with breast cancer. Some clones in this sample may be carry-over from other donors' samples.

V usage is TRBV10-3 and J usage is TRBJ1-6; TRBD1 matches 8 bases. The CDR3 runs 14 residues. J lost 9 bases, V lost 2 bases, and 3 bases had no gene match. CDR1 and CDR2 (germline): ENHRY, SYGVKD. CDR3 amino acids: CAISEGQGPSPLHF. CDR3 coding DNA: TGTGCCATCAGTGAGGGACAGGGTCCTTCACCCCTCCACTTT.

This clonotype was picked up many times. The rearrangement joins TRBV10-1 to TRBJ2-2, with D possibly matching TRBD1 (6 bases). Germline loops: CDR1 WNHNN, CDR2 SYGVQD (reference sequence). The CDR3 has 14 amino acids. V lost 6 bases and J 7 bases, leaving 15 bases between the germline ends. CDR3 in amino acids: CASRATGSHGELFF. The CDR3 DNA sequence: TGCGCCAGCAGGGCAACAGGGTCCCACGGGGAGCTGTTTTTT.

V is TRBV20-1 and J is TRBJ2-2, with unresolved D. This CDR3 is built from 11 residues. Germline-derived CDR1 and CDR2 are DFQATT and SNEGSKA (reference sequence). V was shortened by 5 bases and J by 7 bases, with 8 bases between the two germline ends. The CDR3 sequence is CSALLYGELFF. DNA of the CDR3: TGCAGTGCTCTCCTCTACGGGGAGCTGTTTTTT.

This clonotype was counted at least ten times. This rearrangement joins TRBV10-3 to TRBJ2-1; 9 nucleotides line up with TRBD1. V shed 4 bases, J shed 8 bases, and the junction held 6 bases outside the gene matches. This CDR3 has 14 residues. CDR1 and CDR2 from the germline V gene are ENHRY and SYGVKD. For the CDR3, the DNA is TGTGCCATCAGTGGGGGGACAGGGTTCTATGAGCAGTTCTTC. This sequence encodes CAISGGTGFYEQFF.

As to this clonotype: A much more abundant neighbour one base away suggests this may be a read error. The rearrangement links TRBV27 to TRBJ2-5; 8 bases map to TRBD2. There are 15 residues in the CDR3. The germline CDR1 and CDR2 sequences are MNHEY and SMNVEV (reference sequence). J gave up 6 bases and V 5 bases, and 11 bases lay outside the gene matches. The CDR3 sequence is CASSPFVGRGKTQYF. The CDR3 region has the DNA TGTGCCAGCAGTCCGTTCGTCGGGAGGGGGAAGACCCAGTACTTC.

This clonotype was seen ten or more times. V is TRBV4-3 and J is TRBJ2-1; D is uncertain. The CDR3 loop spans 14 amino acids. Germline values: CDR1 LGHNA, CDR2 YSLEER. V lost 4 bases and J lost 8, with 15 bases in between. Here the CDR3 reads CASSPLLGIHEQFF. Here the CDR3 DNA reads TGCGCCAGCAGCCCGCTCCTCGGCATACATGAGCAGTTCTTC.

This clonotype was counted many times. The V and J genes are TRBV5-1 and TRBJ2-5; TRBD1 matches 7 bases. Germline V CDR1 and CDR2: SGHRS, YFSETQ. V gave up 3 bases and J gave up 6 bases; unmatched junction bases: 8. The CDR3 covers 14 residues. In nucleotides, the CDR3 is TGCGCCAGCAGCTCTGGGGGACAGTGGAAGACCCAGTACTTC. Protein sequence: CASSSGGQWKTQYF.

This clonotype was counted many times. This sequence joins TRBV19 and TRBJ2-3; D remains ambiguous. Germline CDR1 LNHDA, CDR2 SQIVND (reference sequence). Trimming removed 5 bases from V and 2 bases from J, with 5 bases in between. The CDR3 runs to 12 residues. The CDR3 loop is CASSSLTDTQYF. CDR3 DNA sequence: TGTGCCAGTAGTTCGCTCACAGATACGCAGTATTTT.

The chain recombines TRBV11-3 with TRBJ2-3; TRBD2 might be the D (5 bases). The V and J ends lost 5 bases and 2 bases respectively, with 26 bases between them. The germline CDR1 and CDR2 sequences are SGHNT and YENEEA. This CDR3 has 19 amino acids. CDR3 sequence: CASSTKKSARAGHTDTQYF. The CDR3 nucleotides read TGTGCCAGCAGCACCAAAAAGAGCGCGAGGGCCGGGCACACAGATACGCAGTATTTT.

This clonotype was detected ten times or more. As DNA, the CDR3 is TGTGCCAGCAGTTTTTCGCTTAACAGGCAAGAGACCCAGTACTTC. Residues: CASSFSLNRQETQYF. This chain joins TRBV12-3 or TRBV12-4 and TRBJ2-5; D perhaps matches TRBD1 (5 bases). V was trimmed by 3 bases and J by 2 bases, leaving 13 bases between them. The CDR3 has 15 amino acids.

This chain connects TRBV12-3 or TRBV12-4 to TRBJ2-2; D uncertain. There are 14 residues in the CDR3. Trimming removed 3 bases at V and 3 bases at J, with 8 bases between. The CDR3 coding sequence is TGTGCCAGCAGTTTCCCCAGCCACACCGGGGAGCTGTTTTTT. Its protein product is CASSFPSHTGELFF.

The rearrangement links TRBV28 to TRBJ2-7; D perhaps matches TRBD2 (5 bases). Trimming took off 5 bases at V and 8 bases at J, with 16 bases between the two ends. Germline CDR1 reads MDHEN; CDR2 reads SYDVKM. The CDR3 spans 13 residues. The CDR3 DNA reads TGTGCCAGCAGTCGGGGTCGCGAGAGGAAGCAGTACTTC. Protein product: CASSRGRERKQYF.

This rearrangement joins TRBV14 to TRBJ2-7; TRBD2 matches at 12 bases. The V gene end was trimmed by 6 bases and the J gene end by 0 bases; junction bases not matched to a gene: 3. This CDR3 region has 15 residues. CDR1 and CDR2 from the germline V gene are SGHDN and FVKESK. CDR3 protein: CASRASGRVSYEQYF. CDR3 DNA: TGTGCCAGCAGAGCTAGCGGGAGGGTCTCCTACGAGCAGTACTTC.

DNA for the CDR3: TGTGCCAGCAGCCCTGGGTGGATAGACACTGAAGCTTTCTTT. Residues: CASSPGWIDTEAFF. The genes are TRBV28 and TRBJ1-1, with no clear D. The CDR3 spans 14 residues. Germline V lookup: CDR1 MDHEN, CDR2 SYDVKM. The germline V and J ends were trimmed by 6 bases and 3 bases, with 14 bases remaining between them.

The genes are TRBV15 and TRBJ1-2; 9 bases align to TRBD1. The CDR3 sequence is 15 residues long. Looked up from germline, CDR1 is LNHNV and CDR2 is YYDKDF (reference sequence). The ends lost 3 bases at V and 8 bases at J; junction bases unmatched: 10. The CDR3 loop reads CATSSPRTGERGYTF. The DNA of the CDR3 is TGTGCCACCAGCAGCCCCCGGACAGGGGAGAGGGGCTACACCTTC.

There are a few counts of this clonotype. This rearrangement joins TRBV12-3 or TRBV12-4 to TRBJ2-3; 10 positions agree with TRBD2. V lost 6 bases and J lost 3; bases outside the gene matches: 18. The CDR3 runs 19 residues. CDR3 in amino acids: CASSRFSRASGSRTDTQYF. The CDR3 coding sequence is TGTGCCAGCAGCCGATTTTCGCGGGCTAGCGGGAGTCGGACAGATACGCAGTATTTT.

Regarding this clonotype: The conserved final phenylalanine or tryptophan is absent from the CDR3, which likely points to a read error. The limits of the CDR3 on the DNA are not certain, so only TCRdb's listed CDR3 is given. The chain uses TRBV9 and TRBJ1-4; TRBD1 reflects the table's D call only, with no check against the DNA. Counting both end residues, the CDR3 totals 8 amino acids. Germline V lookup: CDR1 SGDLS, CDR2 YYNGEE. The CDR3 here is CASSVVAP.

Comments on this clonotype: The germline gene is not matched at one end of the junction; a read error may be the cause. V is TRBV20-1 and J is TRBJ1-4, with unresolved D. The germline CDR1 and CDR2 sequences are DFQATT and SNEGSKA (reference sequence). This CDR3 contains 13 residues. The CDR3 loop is CSATAPRGETLFF. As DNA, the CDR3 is TGCAGTGCTACTGCCCCGCGTGGCGAAACACTGTTTTTT.

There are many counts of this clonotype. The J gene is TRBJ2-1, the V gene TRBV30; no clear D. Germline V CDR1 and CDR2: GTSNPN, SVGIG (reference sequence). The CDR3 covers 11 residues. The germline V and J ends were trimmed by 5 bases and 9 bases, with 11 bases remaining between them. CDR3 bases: TGTGCCTGGGTCAGCGCTATTGAGCAGTTCTTC. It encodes CAWVSAIEQFF.

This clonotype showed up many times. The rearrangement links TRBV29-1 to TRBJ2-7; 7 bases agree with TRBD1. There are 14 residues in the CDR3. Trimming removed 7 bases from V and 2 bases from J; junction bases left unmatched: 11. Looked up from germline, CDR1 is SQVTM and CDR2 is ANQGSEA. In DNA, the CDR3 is TGCAGCGCTTCGACAGGGCTGAGGGCCTACGAGCAGTACTTC. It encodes CSASTGLRAYEQYF.

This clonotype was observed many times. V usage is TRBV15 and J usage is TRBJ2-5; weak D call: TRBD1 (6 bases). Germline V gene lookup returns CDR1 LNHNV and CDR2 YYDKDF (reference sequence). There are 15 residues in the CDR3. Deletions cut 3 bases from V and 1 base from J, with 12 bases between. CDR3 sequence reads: CATSRTGEIQETQYF. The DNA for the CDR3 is TGTGCCACCAGCAGGACAGGCGAGATCCAAGAGACCCAGTACTTC.

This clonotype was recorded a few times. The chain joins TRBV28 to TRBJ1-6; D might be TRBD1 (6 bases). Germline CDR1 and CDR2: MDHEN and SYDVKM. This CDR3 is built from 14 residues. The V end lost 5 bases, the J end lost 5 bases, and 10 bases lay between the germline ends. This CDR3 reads CASSPRGDNSPLHF. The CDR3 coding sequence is TGTGCCAGCAGTCCGAGGGGGGATAATTCACCCCTCCACTTT.

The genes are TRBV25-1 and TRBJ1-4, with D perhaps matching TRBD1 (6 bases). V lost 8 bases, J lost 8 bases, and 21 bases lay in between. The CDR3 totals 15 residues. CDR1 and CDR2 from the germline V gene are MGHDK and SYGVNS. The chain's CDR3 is CASLVGHRDEEKLFF. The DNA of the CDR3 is TGTGCCAGCTTAGTAGGGCACAGGGACGAGGAAAAACTGTTTTTT.

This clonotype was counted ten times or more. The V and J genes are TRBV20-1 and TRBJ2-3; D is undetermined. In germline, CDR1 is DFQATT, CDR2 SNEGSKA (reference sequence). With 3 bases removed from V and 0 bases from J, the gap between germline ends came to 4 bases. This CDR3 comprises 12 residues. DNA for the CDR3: TGCAGTGCTAGGAGAAGCACAGATACGCAGTATTTT. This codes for CSARRSTDTQYF.

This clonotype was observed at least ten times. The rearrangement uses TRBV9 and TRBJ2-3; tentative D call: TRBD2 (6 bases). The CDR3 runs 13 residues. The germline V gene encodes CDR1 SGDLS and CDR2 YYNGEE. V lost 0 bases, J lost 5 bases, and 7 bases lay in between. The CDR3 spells CASSVAGLDTQYF. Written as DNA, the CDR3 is TGTGCCAGCAGCGTAGCGGGACTAGATACGCAGTATTTT.

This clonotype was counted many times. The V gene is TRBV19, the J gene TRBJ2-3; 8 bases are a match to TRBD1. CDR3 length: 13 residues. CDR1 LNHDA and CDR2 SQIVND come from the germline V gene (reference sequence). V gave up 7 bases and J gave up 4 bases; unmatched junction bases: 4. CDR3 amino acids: CASTPTGADTQYF. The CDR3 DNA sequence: TGTGCCAGTACCCCGACAGGGGCAGATACGCAGTATTTT.

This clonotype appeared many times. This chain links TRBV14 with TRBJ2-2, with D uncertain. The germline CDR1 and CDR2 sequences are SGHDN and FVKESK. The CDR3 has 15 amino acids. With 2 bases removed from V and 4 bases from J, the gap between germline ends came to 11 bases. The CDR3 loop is CASSQLSWGTGELFF. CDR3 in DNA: TGTGCCAGCAGCCAATTGAGTTGGGGCACCGGGGAGCTGTTTTTT.

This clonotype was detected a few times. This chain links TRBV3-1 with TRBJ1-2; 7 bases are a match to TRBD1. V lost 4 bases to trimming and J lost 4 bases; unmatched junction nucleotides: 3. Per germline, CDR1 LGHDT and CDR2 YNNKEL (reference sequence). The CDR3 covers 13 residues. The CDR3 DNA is TGTGCCAGCAGCCGGGGACAGCTCTATGGCTACACCTTC. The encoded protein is CASSRGQLYGYTF.

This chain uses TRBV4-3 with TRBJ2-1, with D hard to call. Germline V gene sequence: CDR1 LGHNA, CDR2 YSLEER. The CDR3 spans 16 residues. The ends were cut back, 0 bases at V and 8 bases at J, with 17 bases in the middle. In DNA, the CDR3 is TGCGCCAGCAGCCAAGAGGGAAGCTTTTTCGGCGATGAGCAGTTCTTC. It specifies CASSQEGSFFGDEQFF.